This entry concerns a single TCR beta chain. Germline assignment: CDR1 PRHDT and CDR2 FYEKMQ (reference sequence). V lost 0 bases, J lost 6 bases, and 11 bases lay in between. CDR3 length equals 15 residues. TCRdb keeps only in-frame clones here, not all; method: immunoSEQ multiplex PCR. The sample carries about 58,000 clones, roughly 90% recorded once. These data originate in a study of cytomegalovirus exposure and HLA in healthy donors. Sequencing was performed on PBMCs. This clonotype was sampled from a man in his late teens or twenties in good health and CMV-seronegative. The chain recombines TRBV13 with TRBJ2-2, with a possible D match to TRBD1 (5 bases). CDR3 residues: CASSLGFRVPGELFF. CDR3 nucleotides: TGTGCCAGCAGCTTAGGCTTCAGGGTCCCCGGGGAGCTGTTTTTT.